This T cell receptor beta chain is drawn from a study of blood T cells in healthy people across ages. Of note for this clonotype: Its antigen remains unknown.

V lost 3 bases and J lost 6; bases outside the gene matches: 9. CDR1 is SQVTM, CDR2 ANQGSEA, per germline. This CDR3 has 15 residues. Peripheral blood samples of approximately 10 milliliters were drawn from each donor. Study observations and caveats: CMV infection status of these donors was not known. Long-lived donors exceeded aged donors in naive CD4+ cells and diversity.

Next came a second PCR, run for roughly 6 to 11 cycles, which used a sample-barcoded 5' primer along with a J-beta primer mix. Each cDNA molecule was tagged by a template-switch adaptor with 12 random nucleotides. Using its own MiXCR run on the 5' RACE reads, TCRdb lists one record per CDR3 protein. Of 500,000 to 600,000 distinct CDR3 sequences in the sample, 27% are singletons; the top ten hold roughly 20%. This sequence was found in a woman aged 65 to 85 in good health. Sample: blood. The J gene is TRBJ2-3, the V gene TRBV29-1; 10 bases fit TRBD2. The DNA for the CDR3 is TGCAGCGTTGACCAGCGGGGGGGCCGCATGGATACGCAGTATTTT. It is translated as CSVDQRGGRMDTQYF.